A single sample gave rise to the 6 T cell receptor beta chains below, sequenced in a study of beta chain features in type 1 diabetes. Expressed TCRB transcripts were sequenced after all isolated RNA was converted to cDNA. The method was immunoSEQ multiplex PCR; TCRdb's version includes in-frame clones alone and lacks a portion of them. Of 860,000 or so clones detected, about a sixth appear once; the ten largest clones hold about 0.02%. Sample: naive CD4+ T cells from blood. The receptor source for this set is a woman younger than 35 in good health.

With regard to this clone: The sample holds other DNA sequences that translate to the same CDR3. The CDR3 nucleotides are TGTGCCAGCAGTCGACAGGGTCGGAATGAGCAGTTCTTC. Amino acid sequence: CASSRQGRNEQFF. The V and J genes are TRBV27 and TRBJ2-1, with 7 bases that match TRBD1. CDR1 and CDR2 (germline): MNHEY, SMNVEV (reference sequence). V gave up 5 bases and J gave up 7 bases; unmatched junction bases: 5. This CDR3 is 13 amino acids long.

The chain links TRBV19 to TRBJ2-4; 7 nucleotides agree with TRBD2. The CDR3 is 14 residues long. The V segment lost 9 bases and the J segment 7 bases; nucleotides outside the gene matches: 12. CDR1 is LNHDA, CDR2 SQIVND, per germline (reference sequence). This CDR3 reads CASGDAGVGNIQYF. Written as DNA, the CDR3 is TGTGCCAGCGGGGACGCGGGAGTCGGTAACATTCAGTACTTC.

This clone was seen only a few times. The chain links TRBV15 to TRBJ1-5; D uncertain. The CDR3 contains 15 residues. Germline lookup yields CDR1 LNHNV and CDR2 YYDKDF (reference sequence). Trimming removed 0 bases from V and 4 bases from J, with 10 bases in between. The CDR3 nucleotides are TGTGCCACCAGCAGAGATAGGGCCGGGAATCAGCCCCAGCATTTT. Translating gives CATSRDRAGNQPQHF.

In this sample, this clone turned up a few times. The chain carries TRBV10-3 and TRBJ2-2; no reliable D call. This CDR3 has 15 residues. Deletions cut 2 bases from V and 7 bases from J, with 14 bases between. The germline CDR1 and CDR2 sequences are ENHRY and SYGVKD. CDR3 DNA sequence: TGTGCCATCAGTGAGCACACCGGACGGTTCGGGGAGCTGTTTTTT. Translated: CAISEHTGRFGELFF.

This clone appeared a few times. The genes are TRBV15 and TRBJ1-1; D gene uncertain. CDR1 is LNHNV, CDR2 YYDKDF, per germline (reference sequence). V was shortened by 5 bases and J by 1 base, with 11 bases between the two germline ends. This CDR3 spans 14 amino acids. The DNA for the CDR3 is TGTGCCACCAGCGTCCGGACCGAGAACACTGAAGCTTTCTTT. The encoded protein is CATSVRTENTEAFF.

The chain joins TRBV2 to TRBJ1-1; D not resolved. Germline lookup yields CDR1 SNHLY and CDR2 FYNNEI. V was shortened by 7 bases and J by 5 bases, with 20 bases between the two germline ends. This CDR3 is built from 15 residues. CDR3 residues: CASIGPLFRGTEAFF. The CDR3 DNA reads as TGTGCCAGCATCGGTCCCCTCTTCCGCGGGACTGAAGCTTTCTTT.